This TCR beta chain was recorded in a study of shared clonotypes between healthy human individuals. The germline V and J ends were trimmed by 4 bases and 5 bases, with 14 bases remaining between them. CDR3 length: 14 amino acids. Germline assignment: CDR1 SGHTA and CDR2 FQGTGA. Data came from immunoSEQ multiplex PCR; TCRdb stores just in-frame clones and leaves some out. Of approximately 98,000 clones in the sample, 55% to 70% are singletons; the top ten hold about 24%. This receptor was identified in a woman aged 25 to 45 in good health. Sequenced material: memory CD8+ T cells sorted from blood. Described subset: CD45RO+ cells pooled with CCR7-negative TemRA cells. The chain joins TRBV7-3 to TRBJ2-5, with D possibly matching TRBD2 (5 bases). This CDR3 is CASSSRSGLETQYF. The CDR3 nucleotides read TGTGCCAGCAGCTCCAGAAGCGGCCTGGAGACCCAGTACTTC.